This entry lists 28 T cell receptor beta chains sequenced from one sample in a study of blood T cell repertoires in COVID-19. The protocol was immunoSEQ multiplex PCR, while the TCRdb copy is restricted to in-frame clones and leaves out a portion. Here the sample spans roughly 67,000 clones, roughly 80% being singletons. Sequenced material: peripheral blood. Source of these receptors: a human donor in a cohort sampled during active COVID-19.

This clone was observed a few times. The rearrangement uses TRBV7-9 and TRBJ1-2, with 7 bases that match TRBD1. Germline assignment: CDR1 SEHNR and CDR2 FQNEAQ (reference sequence). The V and J ends lost 6 bases and 10 bases, in that order; junction bases with no gene match: 14. There are 14 residues in the CDR3. Here the CDR3 DNA reads TGTGCCAGCAGTTGGACCGGGACAGCTTCTCCCTACACCTTC. Protein product: CASSWTGTASPYTF.

The CDR3 DNA follows: TGTGCCAGCTCATCCCTGACTAGCGGGAGTACGGCCGAGCAGTTCTTC. Translating it yields CASSSLTSGSTAEQFF. The J gene is TRBJ2-1, the V gene TRBV18; 12 nucleotides match TRBD2. Germline V gene lookup returns CDR1 KGHSH and CDR2 LQKENI. V lost 5 bases to trimming and J lost 10 bases; unmatched junction nucleotides: 12. The CDR3 contains 16 residues.

The V gene is TRBV7-8, the J gene TRBJ2-2; 8 bases line up with TRBD1. CDR1 and CDR2 from the germline V gene are SGHVS and FQNEAQ. J lost 7 bases, V lost 6 bases, and 10 bases had no gene match. The CDR3 is 15 residues long. The CDR3 is CASRKSGGEGGELFF. The DNA for the CDR3 is TGTGCCAGCAGGAAATCAGGGGGCGAGGGCGGGGAGCTGTTTTTT.

The J gene is TRBJ2-1, the V gene TRBV19; 9 bases are a match to TRBD2. The V and J ends lost 0 bases and 4 bases, in that order; junction bases with no gene match: 1. The CDR3 contains 15 residues. CDR1 and CDR2 (germline): LNHDA, SQIVND (reference sequence). The chain's CDR3 is CASSIEAGGYNEQFF. CDR3 DNA sequence: TGTGCCAGTAGTATAGAAGCGGGAGGTTACAATGAGCAGTTCTTC.

V gene TRBV5-1 combines with J gene TRBJ2-4; 7 nucleotides line up with TRBD2. The germline gives CDR1 SGHRS, CDR2 YFSETQ. With 4 bases clipped from V and 4 bases from J, the junction kept 11 bases outside the gene matches. This CDR3 contains 16 residues. CDR3 residues: CASSLGGGTPKNIQYF. The CDR3 DNA sequence: TGCGCCAGCAGCCTGGGGGGAGGGACTCCGAAAAACATTCAGTACTTC. Full variable domain (remainder filled in from reference TRBV5-1 and TRBJ2-4): KAGVTQTPRYLIKTRGQQVTLSCSPISGHRSVSWYQQTPGQGLQFLFEYFSETQRNKGNFPGRFSGRQFSNSRSEMNVSTLELGDSALYLCASSLGGGTPKNIQYFGAGTRLSVL.

The chain carries TRBV5-1 and TRBJ2-3; 7 bases align to TRBD1. The CDR3 runs to 15 residues. V was clipped by 0 bases and J by 6 bases; unmatched bases: 7. In germline, CDR1 is SGHRS, CDR2 YFSETQ. The CDR3 protein is CASSLERGPADTQYF. CDR3 sequence (DNA): TGCGCCAGCAGCTTGGAGAGGGGGCCGGCGGATACGCAGTATTTT.

This clone was observed a few times. V is TRBV3-1 (or the pseudogene TRBV3-2) and J is TRBJ2-5; a weak D match, TRBD2 (6 bases). Trimming removed 2 bases from V and 7 bases from J, with 8 bases in between. This CDR3 region has 12 residues. Germline values: CDR1 LGHDT, CDR2 YNNKEL (reference sequence). The CDR3 loop is CASSQWRGTQYF. Here the CDR3 DNA reads TGTGCCAGCAGCCAATGGCGGGGGACCCAGTACTTC.

The chain has TRBV7-9 and TRBJ2-3; perhaps TRBD2 as D (6 bases). V was pared by 0 bases and J by 2 bases, with 9 bases between. Germline V gene sequence: CDR1 SEHNR, CDR2 FQNEAQ (reference sequence). The CDR3 contains 15 residues. The CDR3 loop is CASSLAAGLTDTQYF. DNA for the CDR3: TGTGCCAGCAGCTTAGCAGCGGGCCTCACAGATACGCAGTATTTT.

This rearrangement joins TRBV6-1 to TRBJ2-3, with D hard to call. The ends were cut back, 4 bases at V and 3 bases at J, with 17 bases in the middle. This CDR3 has 16 residues. Looked up from germline, CDR1 is MNHNS and CDR2 is SASEGT. CDR3 sequence (DNA): TGTGCCAGCAGTGGATCACATACCTTAGCAACAGATACGCAGTATTTT. This gives the protein CASSGSHTLATDTQYF.

This chain connects TRBV2 to TRBJ2-7; TRBD1 is a possible D gene (8 bases). The germline V gene encodes CDR1 SNHLY and CDR2 FYNNEI. There are 15 residues in the CDR3. The germline V and J ends were trimmed by 5 bases and 5 bases, with 19 bases remaining between them. The CDR3 nucleotides read TGTGCCAGCAGTCCACAGGGGGGGACTTTAGACGAGCAGTACTTC. It specifies CASSPQGGTLDEQYF.

The V gene is TRBV21-1, the J gene TRBJ2-7; the D call in the table, TRBD2, was not verified against the DNA. TRBV21-1 counts as a pseudogene. The CDR3 length is 16 residues. DNA for the CDR3: TGTGCCAGCAGCAAAGTTGAAGCGGGGACCACCTACGAGCAGTACTTC. It translates to CASSKVEAGTTYEQYF.

The CDR3 reads CASMGDRGVAEQFF. The CDR3 DNA reads as TGTGCCAGCATGGGGGACAGGGGGGTTGCTGAGCAGTTCTTC. The chain recombines TRBV2 with TRBJ2-1; 11 positions agree with TRBD1. The CDR3 length is 14 residues. Germline V gene lookup returns CDR1 SNHLY and CDR2 FYNNEI. Trimming removed 7 bases from V and 9 bases from J; junction bases left unmatched: 8.

This clone has ten or more counts. This sequence joins TRBV2 and TRBJ2-7; TRBD1 aligns across 7 bases. V trimming: 7 bases; J trimming: 6 bases; junction bases outside the gene matches: 15. The CDR3 length is 15 residues. The germline V gene encodes CDR1 SNHLY and CDR2 FYNNEI. CDR3 DNA sequence: TGTGCCAGCACCCCCAGGAGGACAGGCCCCGCCGAGCAGTACTTC. Translation: CASTPRRTGPAEQYF.

The chain carries TRBV18 and TRBJ1-3, with TRBD1 identical over 8 bases. The germline V gene has CDR1 KGHSH and CDR2 LQKENI. The CDR3 sequence is 15 residues long. J gave up 3 bases and V 2 bases, and 3 bases lay outside the gene matches. The CDR3 DNA reads TGTGCCAGCTCACCAGCTGACAGGGGTGGAAACACCATATATTTT. It yields the protein CASSPADRGGNTIYF.

The chain employs TRBV5-1 and TRBJ2-7, with TRBD1 matching 9 bases. Germline V lookup: CDR1 SGHRS, CDR2 YFSETQ. CDR3 size: 15 residues. V lost 4 bases and J lost 5; bases outside the gene matches: 10. CDR3 bases: TGCGCCAGCAGCGAACAGGGGGCCCCGGGGAACGAGCAGTACTTC. It specifies CASSEQGAPGNEQYF.

The CDR3 loop is CASRADRVGQPQHF. The CDR3, as DNA: TGTGCCAGCAGAGCCGACAGGGTCGGTCAGCCCCAGCATTTT. This chain joins TRBV6-5 and TRBJ1-5, with 7 nucleotides matching TRBD1. The CDR3 spans 14 residues. Per germline, CDR1 MNHEY and CDR2 SVGAGI. The V segment lost 6 bases and the J segment 6 bases; nucleotides outside the gene matches: 8.

The V call is TRBV5-5, the J call TRBJ1-6; no firm D call. Per germline, CDR1 SGHKS and CDR2 YYEKEE (reference sequence). The CDR3 loop spans 15 amino acids. Trimming shortened V by 0 bases and J by 8 bases, and 12 bases separated the two germline ends. The CDR3 sequence: CASSLGRELYSPLHF. Here the CDR3 DNA reads TGTGCCAGCAGCTTGGGGAGGGAGTTGTATTCACCCCTCCACTTT.

This clone was detected a few times. V usage is TRBV21-1 and J usage is TRBJ2-7; the table's D call, TRBD1, was not checked against the DNA. TRBV21-1 is given as a pseudogene. This CDR3 region has 16 residues. The CDR3 region has the DNA TGTGCCAGCATCCCACTTCAGGGGGGCAGCTCCTACGAGCAGTACTTC. Translated: CASIPLQGGSSYEQYF.

The V and J genes are TRBV28 and TRBJ1-4; the D gene is possibly TRBD1 (5 bases). This CDR3 is 14 amino acids long. The ends were cut back, 3 bases at V and 8 bases at J, with 13 bases in the middle. Per germline, CDR1 MDHEN and CDR2 SYDVKM. Here the CDR3 DNA reads TGTGCCAGCAGTTTCGCGGGGGTGCAGGAAAAACTGTTTTTT. This encodes CASSFAGVQEKLFF.

The J gene is TRBJ2-3, the V gene TRBV19; possibly TRBD2 for D (6 bases). Germline V gene data show CDR1 as LNHDA and CDR2 as SQIVND (reference sequence). The V gene lost 7 bases and the J gene lost 3 bases, with 17 bases spanning the gap. The CDR3 loop spans 15 amino acids. The CDR3 loop reads CASKIGGGRTDTQYF. CDR3 DNA: TGTGCCAGTAAGATCGGCGGAGGGCGAACAGATACGCAGTATTTT.

The CDR3: CATGLAAYNEQFF. CDR3 in DNA: TGTGCCACGGGACTAGCGGCCTACAATGAGCAGTTCTTC. This rearrangement joins TRBV6-5 to TRBJ2-1; 11 positions match TRBD2. V gave up 10 bases and J gave up 2 bases; unmatched junction bases: 1. CDR1 and CDR2 from the germline V gene are MNHEY and SVGAGI. CDR3 size: 13 residues.

The table lists this clone with a few counts. The chain joins TRBV5-6 to TRBJ2-7; 8 bases match TRBD1. Germline V lookup: CDR1 SGHDT, CDR2 YYEEEE. The V gene end was trimmed by 1 base and the J gene end by 0 bases; junction bases not matched to a gene: 3. The CDR3 is 15 amino acids. CDR3 region: CASSLYGTGSYEQYF. The CDR3 DNA sequence: TGTGCCAGCAGCTTGTACGGGACAGGCTCCTACGAGCAGTACTTC.

This chain connects TRBV20-1 to TRBJ2-7; 9 nucleotides agree with TRBD2. This CDR3 spans 14 amino acids. V lost 7 bases to trimming and J lost 3 bases; unmatched junction nucleotides: 10. The germline CDR1 and CDR2 sequences are DFQATT and SNEGSKA (reference sequence). The CDR3 DNA reads as TGCAGTGTTATTGAGCGGGGGGACATCTACGAGCAGTACTTC. Protein product: CSVIERGDIYEQYF.

The chain is built from TRBV6-5 and TRBJ2-5; D is ambiguous. Per germline, CDR1 MNHEY and CDR2 SVGAGI. V was trimmed by 7 bases and J by 3 bases, leaving 3 bases between them. This CDR3 has 10 amino acids. The chain's CDR3 is CASTEETQYF. CDR3 DNA sequence: TGTGCCAGCACCGAAGAGACCCAGTACTTC.

The rearrangement joins TRBV5-1 to TRBJ2-1; D call uncertain. V dropped 0 bases and J dropped 7 bases, with 5 bases sitting between them. The CDR3 contains 12 residues. Germline lookup yields CDR1 SGHRS and CDR2 YFSETQ. In nucleotides, the CDR3 is TGCGCCAGCAGCTTGGGGCGGAATGAGCAGTTCTTC. Its translation: CASSLGRNEQFF.

The rearrangement joins TRBV19 to TRBJ2-1, with TRBD1 as a possible D gene (6 bases). This CDR3 is built from 15 residues. Germline CDR1 and CDR2: LNHDA and SQIVND (reference sequence). V lost 0 bases and J lost 0, with 6 bases in between. In DNA form, the CDR3 reads TGTGCCAGTAGTATAGAAGGGGGCTCCTACAATGAGCAGTTCTTC. Amino acid sequence: CASSIEGGSYNEQFF.

The rearrangement uses TRBV28 and TRBJ2-3, with a possible D match to TRBD1 (6 bases). The V gene's germline CDR1 is MDHEN and CDR2 SYDVKM. The CDR3 extends over 13 amino acids. V lost 7 bases, J lost 4 bases, and 12 bases lay in between. The DNA for the CDR3 is TGTGCCAGCATTGGGGGCGGCGCAGATACGCAGTATTTT. Encoded protein: CASIGGGADTQYF.

The chain links TRBV29-1 to TRBJ2-7, with a weak D call TRBD2 (7 bases). This CDR3 region has 11 residues. V was shortened by 1 base and J by 10 bases, with 11 bases between the two germline ends. Germline V gene sequence: CDR1 SQVTM, CDR2 ANQGSEA. CDR3 amino acids: CSVEGGGDQYF. The CDR3 nucleotides read TGCAGCGTTGAAGGCGGGGGCGATCAGTACTTC.